These 7 T cell receptor beta chains came from one sample sequenced in a study of blood T cell repertoires in COVID-19. The assay was immunoSEQ multiplex PCR, and TCRdb's table has in-frame clones only and misses some. The table lists tens of thousands of clones, under 95% of them singletons. Sequenced material: peripheral blood. The receptors derive from a man between 60 and 75 years old with acute or convalescent COVID-19.

The count of this clone is one. CDR3 in DNA: TGTGCCGGTGCACAGAACACTGAAGCTTTCTTT. Its protein is CAGAQNTEAFF. This chain links TRBV30 with TRBJ1-1; D not certain. Germline lookup yields CDR1 GTSNPN and CDR2 SVGIG (reference sequence). This CDR3 has 11 residues. V was cut by 8 bases and J by 1 base, with 8 bases left in between.

As concerns this clone: Germline is not matched at one junction end, which may reflect a read error. The chain links TRBV5-8 to TRBJ1-1; D is uncertain. The CDR3 spans 12 residues. CDR1 is SGHTS and CDR2 is YDEGEE in the germline V gene. CDR3 bases: TGTGCCAGCAGGTTGGGGAGGACTGAAGCTTTCTTT. Translating gives CASRLGRTEAFF.

The V and J genes are TRBV6-1 and TRBJ1-5; 8 nucleotides match TRBD1. The germline gives CDR1 MNHNS, CDR2 SASEGT. The ends lost 1 base at V and 1 base at J; junction bases unmatched: 3. The length of the CDR3 is 16 residues. CDR3 in amino acids: CASSEVRQGSNQPQHF. For the CDR3, the DNA is TGTGCCAGCAGTGAAGTTCGACAGGGGAGCAATCAGCCCCAGCATTTT.

The rearrangement links TRBV5-1 to TRBJ2-3; weak D call: TRBD1 (7 bases). In germline, CDR1 is SGHRS, CDR2 YFSETQ. This CDR3 spans 15 amino acids. V was cut by 3 bases and J by 3 bases, with 14 bases left in between. The CDR3 protein is CASSSQGRPTDTQYF. CDR3 nucleotides: TGCGCCAGCAGCTCACAGGGGAGGCCGACAGATACGCAGTATTTT.

CDR3 region: CASSFLPDSKETQYF. In nucleotides, the CDR3 is TGTGCCAGCAGCTTTCTGCCCGACTCAAAAGAGACCCAGTACTTC. This chain links TRBV5-5 with TRBJ2-5, with D unclear. The ends were cut back, 2 bases at V and 3 bases at J, with 14 bases in the middle. Germline lookup yields CDR1 SGHKS and CDR2 YYEKEE (reference sequence). The CDR3 spans 15 residues.

This chain links TRBV19 with TRBJ2-2; D is unclear. This CDR3 contains 12 residues. V shed 6 bases and J shed 5 bases, with 7 bases lying between them. CDR1 and CDR2 (germline): LNHDA, SQIVND (reference sequence). The CDR3 sequence: CASRSQTGELFF. The CDR3 DNA sequence: TGTGCCAGTAGGTCTCAGACCGGGGAGCTGTTTTTT.

The J gene is TRBJ2-3, the V gene TRBV7-2; D unresolved. Trimming removed 2 bases at V and 3 bases at J, with 3 bases between. The CDR3 contains 12 residues. Germline-derived CDR1 and CDR2 are SGHTA and FQGNSA. CDR3 in DNA: TGTGCCAGCAGCTTATCAACAGATACGCAGTATTTT. Amino acids: CASSLSTDTQYF.